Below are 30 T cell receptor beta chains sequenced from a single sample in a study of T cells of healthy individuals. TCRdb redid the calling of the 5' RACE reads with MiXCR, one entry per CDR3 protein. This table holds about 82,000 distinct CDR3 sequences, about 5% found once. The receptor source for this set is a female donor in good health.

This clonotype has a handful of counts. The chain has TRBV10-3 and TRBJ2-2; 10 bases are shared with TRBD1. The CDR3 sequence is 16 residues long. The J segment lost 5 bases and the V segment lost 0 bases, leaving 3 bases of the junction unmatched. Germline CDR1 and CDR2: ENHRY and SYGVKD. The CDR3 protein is CAISESPGQGTGELFF. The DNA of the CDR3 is TGTGCCATCAGTGAGTCACCGGGACAGGGGACCGGGGAGCTGTTTTTT.

The CDR3 region is CASSPRGGTYEQYF. The DNA of the CDR3 is TGTGCCAGCAGTCCCCGGGGAGGGACCTACGAGCAGTACTTC. This chain joins TRBV27 and TRBJ2-7; 7 positions agree with TRBD2. The CDR3 is 14 residues long. Germline CDR1 is MNHEY and CDR2 is SMNVEV (reference sequence). V was pared by 5 bases and J by 2 bases, with 6 bases of the junction left unmatched.

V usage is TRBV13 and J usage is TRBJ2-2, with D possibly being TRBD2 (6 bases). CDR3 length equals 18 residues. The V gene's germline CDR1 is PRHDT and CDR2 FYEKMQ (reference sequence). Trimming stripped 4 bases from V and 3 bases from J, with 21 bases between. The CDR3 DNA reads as TGTGCCAGCAGCTCCACCTCGTGGAGGGTCTCGGACACCGGGGAGCTGTTTTTT. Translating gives CASSSTSWRVSDTGELFF.

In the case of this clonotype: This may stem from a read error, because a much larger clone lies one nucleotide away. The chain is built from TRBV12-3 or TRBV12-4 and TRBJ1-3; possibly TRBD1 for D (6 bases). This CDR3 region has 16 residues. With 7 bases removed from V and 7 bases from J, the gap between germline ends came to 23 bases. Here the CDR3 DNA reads TGTGCCAGCATTTTCGAGGTGGGGGCGTCGGGTAACACCATATATTTT. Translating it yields CASIFEVGASGNTIYF.

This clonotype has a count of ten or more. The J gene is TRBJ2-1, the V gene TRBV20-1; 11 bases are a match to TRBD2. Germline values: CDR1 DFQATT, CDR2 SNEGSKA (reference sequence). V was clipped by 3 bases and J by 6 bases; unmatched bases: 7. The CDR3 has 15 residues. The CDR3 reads CSASALAGALNEQFF. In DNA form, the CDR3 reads TGCAGTGCTAGTGCACTAGCGGGAGCTCTCAATGAGCAGTTCTTC.

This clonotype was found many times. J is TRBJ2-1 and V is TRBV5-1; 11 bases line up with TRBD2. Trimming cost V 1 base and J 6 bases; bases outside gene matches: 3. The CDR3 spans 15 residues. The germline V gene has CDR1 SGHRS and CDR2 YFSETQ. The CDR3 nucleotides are TGCGCCAGCAGCTTGACTAGCGGGAGTGCCAATGAGCAGTTCTTC. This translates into CASSLTSGSANEQFF.

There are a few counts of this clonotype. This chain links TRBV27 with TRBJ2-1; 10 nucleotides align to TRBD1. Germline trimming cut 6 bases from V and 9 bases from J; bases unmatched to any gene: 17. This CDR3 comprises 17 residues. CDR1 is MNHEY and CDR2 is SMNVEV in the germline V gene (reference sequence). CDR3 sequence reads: CASSLLTPGQGIGEQFF. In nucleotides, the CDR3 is TGTGCCAGCAGCCTACTCACTCCGGGACAGGGGATCGGTGAGCAGTTCTTC.

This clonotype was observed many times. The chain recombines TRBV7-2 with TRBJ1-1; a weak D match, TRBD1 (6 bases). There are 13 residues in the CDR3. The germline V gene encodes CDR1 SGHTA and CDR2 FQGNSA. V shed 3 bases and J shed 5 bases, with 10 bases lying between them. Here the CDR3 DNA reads TGTGCCAGCAGCTTTACAGGGAGGACTGAAGCTTTCTTT. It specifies CASSFTGRTEAFF. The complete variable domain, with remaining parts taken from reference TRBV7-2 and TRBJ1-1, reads GAGVSQSPSNKVTEKGKDVELRCDPISGHTALYWYRQSLGQGLEFLIYFQGNSAPDKSGLPSDRFSAERTGGSVSTLTIQRTQQEDSAVYLCASSFTGRTEAFFGQGTRLTVV.

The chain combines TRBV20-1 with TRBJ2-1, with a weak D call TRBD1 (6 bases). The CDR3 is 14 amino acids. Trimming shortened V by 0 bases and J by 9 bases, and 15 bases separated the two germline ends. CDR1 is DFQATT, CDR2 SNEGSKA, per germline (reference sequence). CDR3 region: CSARESGARSEQFF. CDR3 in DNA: TGCAGTGCTAGAGAGTCAGGGGCGCGGAGTGAGCAGTTCTTC.

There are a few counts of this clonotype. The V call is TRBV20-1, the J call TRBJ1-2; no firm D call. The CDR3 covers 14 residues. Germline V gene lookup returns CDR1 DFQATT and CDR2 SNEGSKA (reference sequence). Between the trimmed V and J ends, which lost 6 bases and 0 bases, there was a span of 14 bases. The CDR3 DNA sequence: TGCAGTGCCAAGGTGGAGTCTACTAACTATGGCTACACCTTC. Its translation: CSAKVESTNYGYTF.

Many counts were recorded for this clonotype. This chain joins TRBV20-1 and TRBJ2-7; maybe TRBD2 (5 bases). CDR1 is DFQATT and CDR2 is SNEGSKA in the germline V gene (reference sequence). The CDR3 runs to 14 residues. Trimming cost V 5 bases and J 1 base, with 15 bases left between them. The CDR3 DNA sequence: TGCAGTGCTCGAGGGCGCTTAGAGTCCTACGAGCAGTACTTC. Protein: CSARGRLESYEQYF.

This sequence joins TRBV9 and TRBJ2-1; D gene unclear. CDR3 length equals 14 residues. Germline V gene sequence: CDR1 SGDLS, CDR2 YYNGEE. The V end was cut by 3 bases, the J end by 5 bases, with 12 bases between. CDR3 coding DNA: TGTGCCAGCAGCGAGCCCAGTATTGACAATGAGCAGTTCTTC. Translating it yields CASSEPSIDNEQFF.

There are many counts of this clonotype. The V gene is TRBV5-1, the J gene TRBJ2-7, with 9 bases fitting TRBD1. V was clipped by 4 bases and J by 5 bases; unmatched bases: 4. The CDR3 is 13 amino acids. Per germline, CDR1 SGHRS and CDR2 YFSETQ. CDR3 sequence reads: CASSRDRGNEQYF. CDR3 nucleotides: TGCGCCAGCAGCCGAGACAGGGGGAACGAGCAGTACTTC.

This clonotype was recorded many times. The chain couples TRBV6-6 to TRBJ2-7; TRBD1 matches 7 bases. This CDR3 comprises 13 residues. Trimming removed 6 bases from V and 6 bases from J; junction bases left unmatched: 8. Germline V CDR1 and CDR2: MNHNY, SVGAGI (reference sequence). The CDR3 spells CASSFGDSSEQYF. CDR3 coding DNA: TGTGCCAGCAGCTTCGGGGACAGCAGCGAGCAGTACTTC.

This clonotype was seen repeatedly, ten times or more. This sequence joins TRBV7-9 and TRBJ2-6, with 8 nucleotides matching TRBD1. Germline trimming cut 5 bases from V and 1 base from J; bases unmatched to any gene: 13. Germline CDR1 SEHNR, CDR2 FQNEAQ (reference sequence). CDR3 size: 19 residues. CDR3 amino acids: CASSPPLGQGSSGANVLTF. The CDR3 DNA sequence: TGTGCCAGCAGCCCTCCCCTAGGACAGGGATCATCTGGGGCCAACGTCCTGACTTTC.

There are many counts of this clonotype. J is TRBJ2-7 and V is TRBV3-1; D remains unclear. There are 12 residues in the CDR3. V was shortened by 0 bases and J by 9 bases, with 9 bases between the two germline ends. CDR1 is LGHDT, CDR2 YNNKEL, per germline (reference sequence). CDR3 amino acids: CASSQDRKVQYF. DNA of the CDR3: TGTGCCAGCAGCCAAGATAGGAAGGTGCAGTACTTC.

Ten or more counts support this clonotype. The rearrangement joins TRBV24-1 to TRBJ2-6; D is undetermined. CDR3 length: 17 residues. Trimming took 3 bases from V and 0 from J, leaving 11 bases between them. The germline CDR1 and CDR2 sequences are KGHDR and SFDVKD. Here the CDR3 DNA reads TGTGCCACCAGTGATAATGTCAGGTACTCTGGGGCCAACGTCCTGACTTTC. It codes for CATSDNVRYSGANVLTF.

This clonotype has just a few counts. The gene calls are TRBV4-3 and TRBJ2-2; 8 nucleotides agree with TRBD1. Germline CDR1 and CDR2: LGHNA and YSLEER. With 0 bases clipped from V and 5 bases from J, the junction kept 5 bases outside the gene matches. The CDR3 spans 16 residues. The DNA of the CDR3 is TGCGCCAGCAGCCAAGATCCAGGGGGCTGGACCGGGGAGCTGTTTTTT. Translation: CASSQDPGGWTGELFF.

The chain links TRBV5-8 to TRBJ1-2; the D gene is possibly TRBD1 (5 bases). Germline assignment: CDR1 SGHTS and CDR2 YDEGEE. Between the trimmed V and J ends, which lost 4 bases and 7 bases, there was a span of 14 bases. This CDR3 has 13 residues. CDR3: CASSLVARGGYTF. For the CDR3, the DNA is TGTGCCAGCAGCCTCGTGGCAAGGGGTGGCTACACCTTC. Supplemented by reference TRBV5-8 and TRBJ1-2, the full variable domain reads EAGVTQSPTHLIKTRGQQATLRCSPISGHTSVYWYQQALGLGLQFLLWYDEGEERNRGNFPPRFSGRQFPNYSSELNVNALELEDSALYLCASSLVARGGYTFGSGTRLTVV.

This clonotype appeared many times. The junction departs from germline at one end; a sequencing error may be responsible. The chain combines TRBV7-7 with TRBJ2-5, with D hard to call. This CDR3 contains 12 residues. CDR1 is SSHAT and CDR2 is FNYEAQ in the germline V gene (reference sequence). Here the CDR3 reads CASSPISETQYF. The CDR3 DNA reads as TGTGCTAGCAGCCCGATATCAGAGACCCAGTACTTC.

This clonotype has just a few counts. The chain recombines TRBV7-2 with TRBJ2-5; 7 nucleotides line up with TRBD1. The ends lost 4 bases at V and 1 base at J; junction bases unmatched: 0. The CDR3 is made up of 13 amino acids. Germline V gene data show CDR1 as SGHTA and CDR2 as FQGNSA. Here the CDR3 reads CASSWDSQETQYF. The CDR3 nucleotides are TGTGCCAGCAGCTGGGACAGCCAAGAGACCCAGTACTTC.

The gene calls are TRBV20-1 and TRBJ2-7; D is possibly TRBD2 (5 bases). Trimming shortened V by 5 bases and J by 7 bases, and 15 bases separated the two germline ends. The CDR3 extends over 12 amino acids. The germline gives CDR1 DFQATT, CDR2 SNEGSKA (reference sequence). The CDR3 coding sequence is TGCAGTGCTTACTCATTCTCGGGAGAGCAGTACTTC. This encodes CSAYSFSGEQYF.

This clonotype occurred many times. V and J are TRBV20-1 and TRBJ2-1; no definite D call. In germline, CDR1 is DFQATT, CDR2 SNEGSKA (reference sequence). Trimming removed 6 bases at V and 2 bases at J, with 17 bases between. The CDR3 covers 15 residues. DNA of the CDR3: TGCAGTGCCCTTGCCGCGGAACGCACCTACAATGAGCAGTTCTTC. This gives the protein CSALAAERTYNEQFF.

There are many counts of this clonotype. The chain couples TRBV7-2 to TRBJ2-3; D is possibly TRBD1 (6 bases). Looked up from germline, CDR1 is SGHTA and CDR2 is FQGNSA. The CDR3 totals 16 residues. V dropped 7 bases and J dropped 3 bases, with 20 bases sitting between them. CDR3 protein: CASTPSAGVETDTQYF. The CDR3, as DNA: TGTGCCAGCACCCCCTCCGCAGGGGTGGAAACAGATACGCAGTATTTT.

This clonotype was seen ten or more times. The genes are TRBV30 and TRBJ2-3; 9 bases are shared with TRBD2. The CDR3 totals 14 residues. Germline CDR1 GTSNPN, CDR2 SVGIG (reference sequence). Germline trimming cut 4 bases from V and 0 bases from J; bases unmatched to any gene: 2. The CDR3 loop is CAWNAGGSTDTQYF. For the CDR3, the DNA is TGTGCCTGGAATGCGGGAGGGAGCACAGATACGCAGTATTTT. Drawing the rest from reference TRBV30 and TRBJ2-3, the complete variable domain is SQTIHQWPATLVQPVGSPLSLECTVEGTSNPNLYWYRQAAGRGLQLLFYSVGIGQISSEVPQNLSASRPQDRQFILSSKKLLLSDSGFYLCAWNAGGSTDTQYFGPGTRLTVL.

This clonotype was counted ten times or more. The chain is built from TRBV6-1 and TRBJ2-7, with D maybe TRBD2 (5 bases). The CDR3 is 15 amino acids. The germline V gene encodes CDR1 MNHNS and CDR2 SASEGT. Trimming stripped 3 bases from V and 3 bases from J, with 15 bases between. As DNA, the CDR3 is TGTGCCAGCAGTGAGGCCAGTAATGAGGGCTACGAGCAGTACTTC. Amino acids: CASSEASNEGYEQYF.

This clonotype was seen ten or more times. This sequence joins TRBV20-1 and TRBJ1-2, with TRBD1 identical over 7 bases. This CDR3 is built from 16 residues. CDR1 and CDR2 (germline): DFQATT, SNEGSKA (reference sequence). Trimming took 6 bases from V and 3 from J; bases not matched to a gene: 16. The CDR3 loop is CSAQAYRDSVDYGYTF. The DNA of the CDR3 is TGCAGTGCCCAAGCATATAGGGACAGTGTAGACTATGGCTACACCTTC.

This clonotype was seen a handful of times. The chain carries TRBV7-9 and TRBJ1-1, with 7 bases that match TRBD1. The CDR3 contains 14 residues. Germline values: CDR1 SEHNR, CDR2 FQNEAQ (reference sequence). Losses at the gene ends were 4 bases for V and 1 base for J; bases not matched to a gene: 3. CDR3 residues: CASSSGTANTEAFF. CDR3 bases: TGTGCCAGCAGCTCCGGGACAGCGAACACTGAAGCTTTCTTT.

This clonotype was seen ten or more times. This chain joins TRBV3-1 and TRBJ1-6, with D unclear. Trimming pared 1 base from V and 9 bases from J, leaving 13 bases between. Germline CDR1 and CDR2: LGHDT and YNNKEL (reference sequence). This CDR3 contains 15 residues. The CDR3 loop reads CASSQVLGLGSPLHF. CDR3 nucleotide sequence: TGTGCCAGCAGCCAAGTCCTAGGGTTAGGTTCACCCCTCCACTTT.

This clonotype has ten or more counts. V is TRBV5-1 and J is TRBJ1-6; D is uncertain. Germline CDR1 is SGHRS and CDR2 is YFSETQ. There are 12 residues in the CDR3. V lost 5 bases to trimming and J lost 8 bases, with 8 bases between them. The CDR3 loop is CASSLGDSPLHF. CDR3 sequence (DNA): TGCGCCAGCAGTCTAGGTGATTCACCCCTCCACTTT.